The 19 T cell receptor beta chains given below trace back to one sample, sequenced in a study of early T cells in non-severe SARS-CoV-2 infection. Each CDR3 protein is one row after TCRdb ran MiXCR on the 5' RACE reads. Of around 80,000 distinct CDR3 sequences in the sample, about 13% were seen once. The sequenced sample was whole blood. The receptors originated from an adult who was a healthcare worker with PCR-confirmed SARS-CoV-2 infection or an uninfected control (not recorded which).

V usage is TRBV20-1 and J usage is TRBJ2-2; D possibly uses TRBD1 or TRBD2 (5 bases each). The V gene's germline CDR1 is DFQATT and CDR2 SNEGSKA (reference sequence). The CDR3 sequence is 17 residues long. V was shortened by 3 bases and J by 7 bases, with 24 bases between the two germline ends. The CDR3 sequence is CSAREGGLPGSRGELFF. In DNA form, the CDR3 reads TGCAGTGCTAGGGAAGGCGGGCTCCCAGGGTCCCGCGGGGAGCTGTTTTTT.

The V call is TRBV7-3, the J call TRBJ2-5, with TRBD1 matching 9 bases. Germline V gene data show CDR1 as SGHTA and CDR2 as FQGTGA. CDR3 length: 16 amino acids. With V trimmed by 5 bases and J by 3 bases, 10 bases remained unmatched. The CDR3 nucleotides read TGTGCCAGCAGCGAACGACCCGGACAGGGGAAAGAGACCCAGTACTTC. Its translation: CASSERPGQGKETQYF. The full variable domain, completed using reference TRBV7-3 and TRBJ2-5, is GAGVSQTPSNKVTEKGKYVELRCDPISGHTALYWYRQSLGQGPEFLIYFQGTGAADDSGLPNDRFFAVRPEGSVSTLKIQRTERGDSAVYLCASSERPGQGKETQYFGPGTRLLVL.

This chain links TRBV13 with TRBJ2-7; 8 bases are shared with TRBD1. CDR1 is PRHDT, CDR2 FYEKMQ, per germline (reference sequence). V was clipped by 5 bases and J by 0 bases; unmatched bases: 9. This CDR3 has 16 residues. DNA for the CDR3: TGTGCCAGCAGCCGTAGACAGGGGTGGGACTCCTACGAGCAGTACTTC. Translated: CASSRRQGWDSYEQYF.

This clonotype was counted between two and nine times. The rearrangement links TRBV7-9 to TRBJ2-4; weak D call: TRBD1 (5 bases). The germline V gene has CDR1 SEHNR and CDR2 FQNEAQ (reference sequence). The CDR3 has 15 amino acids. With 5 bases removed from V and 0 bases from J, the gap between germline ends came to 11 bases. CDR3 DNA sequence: TGTGCCAGCAGCCCCCAGGGCGTAGCCAAAAACATTCAGTACTTC. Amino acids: CASSPQGVAKNIQYF.

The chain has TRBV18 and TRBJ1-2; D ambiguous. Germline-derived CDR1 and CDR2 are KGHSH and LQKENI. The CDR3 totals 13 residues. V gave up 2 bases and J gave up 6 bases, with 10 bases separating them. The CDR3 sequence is CASSPALGNGYTF. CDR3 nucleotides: TGTGCCAGCTCACCAGCCTTAGGTAATGGCTACACCTTC.

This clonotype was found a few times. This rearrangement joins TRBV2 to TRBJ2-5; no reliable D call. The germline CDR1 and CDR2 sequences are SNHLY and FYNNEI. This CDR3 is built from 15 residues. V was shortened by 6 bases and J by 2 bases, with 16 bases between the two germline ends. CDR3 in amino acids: CASSPMTDGQETQYF. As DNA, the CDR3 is TGTGCCAGCAGCCCGATGACGGACGGGCAAGAGACCCAGTACTTC. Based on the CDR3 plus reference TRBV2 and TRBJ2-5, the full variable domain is EPEVTQTPSHQVTQMGQEVILRCVPISNHLYFYWYRQILGQKVEFLVSFYNNEISEKSEIFDDQFSVERPDGSNFTLKIRSTKLEDSAMYFCASSPMTDGQETQYFGPGTRLLVL.

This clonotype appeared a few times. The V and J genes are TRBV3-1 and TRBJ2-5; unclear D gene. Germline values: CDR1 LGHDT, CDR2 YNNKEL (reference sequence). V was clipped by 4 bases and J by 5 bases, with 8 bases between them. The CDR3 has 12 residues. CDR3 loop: CASSLPGETQYF. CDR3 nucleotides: TGTGCCAGCAGCCTTCCCGGGGAGACCCAGTACTTC.

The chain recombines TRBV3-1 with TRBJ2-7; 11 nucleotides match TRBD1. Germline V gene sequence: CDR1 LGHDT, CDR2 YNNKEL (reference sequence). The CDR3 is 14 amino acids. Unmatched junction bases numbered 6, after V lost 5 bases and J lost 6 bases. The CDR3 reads CASSSRDRGGEQYF. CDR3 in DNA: TGTGCCAGCAGCAGCCGGGACAGGGGGGGCGAGCAGTACTTC.

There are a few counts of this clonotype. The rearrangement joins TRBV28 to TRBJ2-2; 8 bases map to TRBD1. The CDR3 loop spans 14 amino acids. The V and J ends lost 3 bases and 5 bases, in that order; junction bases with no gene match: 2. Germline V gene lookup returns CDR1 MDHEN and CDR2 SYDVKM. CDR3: CASSFTGGTGELFF. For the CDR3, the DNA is TGTGCCAGCAGTTTTACAGGGGGGACCGGGGAGCTGTTTTTT.

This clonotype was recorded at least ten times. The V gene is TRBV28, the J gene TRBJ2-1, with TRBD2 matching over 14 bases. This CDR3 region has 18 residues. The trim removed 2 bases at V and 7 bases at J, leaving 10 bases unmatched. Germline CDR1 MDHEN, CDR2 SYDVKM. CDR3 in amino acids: CASSLALTGTSGRNEQFF. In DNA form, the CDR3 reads TGTGCCAGCAGTTTAGCCCTAACCGGGACTAGCGGGAGAAATGAGCAGTTCTTC.

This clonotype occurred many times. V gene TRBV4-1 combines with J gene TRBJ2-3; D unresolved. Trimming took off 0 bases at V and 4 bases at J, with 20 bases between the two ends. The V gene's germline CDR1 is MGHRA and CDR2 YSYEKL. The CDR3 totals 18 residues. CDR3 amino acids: CASSQDGLPLTRPDTQYF. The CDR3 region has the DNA TGCGCCAGCAGCCAAGATGGTTTGCCACTCACACGGCCAGATACGCAGTATTTT.

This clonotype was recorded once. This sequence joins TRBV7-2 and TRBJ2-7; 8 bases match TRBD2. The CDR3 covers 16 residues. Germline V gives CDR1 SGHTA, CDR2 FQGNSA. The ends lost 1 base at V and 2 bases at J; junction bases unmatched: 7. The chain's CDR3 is CASSLVQRESPYEQYF. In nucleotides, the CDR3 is TGTGCCAGCAGCTTAGTCCAGCGGGAGAGCCCCTACGAGCAGTACTTC.

CDR3 region: CASSLRRATQYF. CDR3 in DNA: TGTGCCAGCAGTTTACGTAGGGCTACGCAGTATTTT. V usage is TRBV12-3 or TRBV12-4 and J usage is TRBJ2-3, with no clear D. Trimming stripped 2 bases from V and 8 bases from J, with 8 bases between. The CDR3 loop spans 12 amino acids.

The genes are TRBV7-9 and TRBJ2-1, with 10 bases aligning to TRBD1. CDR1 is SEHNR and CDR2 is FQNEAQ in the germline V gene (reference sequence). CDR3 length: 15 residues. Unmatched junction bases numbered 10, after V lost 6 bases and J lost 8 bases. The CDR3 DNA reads TGTGCCAGCAGGAAACGGGGACAGGGGAGCGATGAGCAGTTCTTC. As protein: CASRKRGQGSDEQFF.

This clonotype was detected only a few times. CDR3 in DNA: TGCGCCAGCGTCGGGGACCCGACCTCCTACGAGCAGTACTTC. Its translation is CASVGDPTSYEQYF. The chain links TRBV5-1 to TRBJ2-7; D tentatively reads TRBD1 or TRBD2 (5 bases each). Germline CDR1 SGHRS, CDR2 YFSETQ. V was shortened by 7 bases and J by 0 bases, with 14 bases between the two germline ends. The CDR3 runs 14 residues.

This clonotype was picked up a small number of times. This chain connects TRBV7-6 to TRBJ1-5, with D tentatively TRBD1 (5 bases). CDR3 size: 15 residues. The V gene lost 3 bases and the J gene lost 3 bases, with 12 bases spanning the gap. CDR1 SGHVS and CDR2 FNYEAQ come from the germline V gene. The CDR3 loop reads CASSFSTGLNQPQHF. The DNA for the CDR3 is TGTGCCAGCAGCTTTTCCACGGGGCTCAATCAGCCCCAGCATTTT.

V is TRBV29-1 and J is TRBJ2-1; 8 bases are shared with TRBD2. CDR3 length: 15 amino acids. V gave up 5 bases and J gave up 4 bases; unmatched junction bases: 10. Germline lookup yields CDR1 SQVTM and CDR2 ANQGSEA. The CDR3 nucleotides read TGCAGCGTTCGATTCTTTAGCGGGGCTTACAATGAGCAGTTCTTC. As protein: CSVRFFSGAYNEQFF.

CDR3 region: CASTDTAREGYTF. Written as DNA, the CDR3 is TGTGCCAGCACTGATACCGCTCGGGAAGGCTACACCTTC. The chain carries TRBV28 and TRBJ1-2, with no clear D. Germline V gene data show CDR1 as MDHEN and CDR2 as SYDVKM. There are 13 residues in the CDR3. V lost 7 bases and J lost 8, with 17 bases in between.

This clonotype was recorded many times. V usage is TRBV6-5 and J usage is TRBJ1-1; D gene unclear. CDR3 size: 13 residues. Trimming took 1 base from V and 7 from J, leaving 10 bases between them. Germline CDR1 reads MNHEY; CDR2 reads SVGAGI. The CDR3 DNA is TGTGCCAGCAGTTACTTGGACCGAGATGAAGCTTTCTTT. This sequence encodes CASSYLDRDEAFF.